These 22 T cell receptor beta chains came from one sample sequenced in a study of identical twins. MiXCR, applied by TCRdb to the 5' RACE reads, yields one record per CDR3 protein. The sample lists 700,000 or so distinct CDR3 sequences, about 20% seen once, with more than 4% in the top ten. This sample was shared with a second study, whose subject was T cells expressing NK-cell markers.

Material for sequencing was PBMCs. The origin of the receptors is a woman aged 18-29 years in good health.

DNA for the CDR3: TGTGCCAGCAGCCACAGGGCTGGAGAGCAGTACTTC. Translating it yields CASSHRAGEQYF. This chain links TRBV7-9 with TRBJ2-7, with D possibly TRBD1 on 6 matching bases. The CDR3 is 12 residues long. Trimming removed 5 bases from V and 7 bases from J, with 12 bases in between. Germline lookup yields CDR1 SEHNR and CDR2 FQNEAQ (reference sequence).

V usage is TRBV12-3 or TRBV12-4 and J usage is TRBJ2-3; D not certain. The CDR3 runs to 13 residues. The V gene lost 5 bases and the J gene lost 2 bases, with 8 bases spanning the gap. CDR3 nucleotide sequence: TGTGCCAGCAGTGGTATACCCACAGATACGCAGTATTTT. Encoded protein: CASSGIPTDTQYF.

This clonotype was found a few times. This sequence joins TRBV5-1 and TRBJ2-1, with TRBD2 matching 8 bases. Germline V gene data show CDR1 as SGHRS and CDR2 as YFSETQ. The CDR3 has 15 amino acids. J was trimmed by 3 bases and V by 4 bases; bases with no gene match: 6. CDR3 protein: CASSRDLAGYNEQFF. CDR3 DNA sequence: TGCGCCAGCAGCCGAGACCTAGCGGGCTACAATGAGCAGTTCTTC.

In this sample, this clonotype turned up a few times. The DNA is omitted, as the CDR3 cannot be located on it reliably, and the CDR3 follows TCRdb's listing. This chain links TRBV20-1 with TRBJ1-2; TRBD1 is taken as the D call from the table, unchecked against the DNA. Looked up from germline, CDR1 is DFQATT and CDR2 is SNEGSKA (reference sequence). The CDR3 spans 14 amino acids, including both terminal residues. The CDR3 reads CSARVSTGVGIGTF.

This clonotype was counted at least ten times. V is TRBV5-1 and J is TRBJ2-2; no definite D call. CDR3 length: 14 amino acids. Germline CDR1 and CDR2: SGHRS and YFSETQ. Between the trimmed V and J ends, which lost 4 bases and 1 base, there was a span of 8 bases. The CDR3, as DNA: TGCGCCAGCAGCGTGGCAGGGAACACCGGGGAGCTGTTTTTT. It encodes CASSVAGNTGELFF.

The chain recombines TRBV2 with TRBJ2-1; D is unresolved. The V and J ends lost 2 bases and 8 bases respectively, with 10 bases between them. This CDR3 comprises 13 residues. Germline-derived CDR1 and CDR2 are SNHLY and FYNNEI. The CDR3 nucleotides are TGTGCCAGCAGTGAAATCGTTAGGGATGAGCAGTTCTTC. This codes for CASSEIVRDEQFF.

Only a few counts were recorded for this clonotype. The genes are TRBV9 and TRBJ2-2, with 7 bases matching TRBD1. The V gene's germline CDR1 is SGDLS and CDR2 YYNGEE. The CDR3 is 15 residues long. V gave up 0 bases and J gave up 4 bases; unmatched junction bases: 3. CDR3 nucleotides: TGTGCCAGCAGCGTAGCAGGGGGTATCACCGGGGAGCTGTTTTTT. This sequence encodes CASSVAGGITGELFF.

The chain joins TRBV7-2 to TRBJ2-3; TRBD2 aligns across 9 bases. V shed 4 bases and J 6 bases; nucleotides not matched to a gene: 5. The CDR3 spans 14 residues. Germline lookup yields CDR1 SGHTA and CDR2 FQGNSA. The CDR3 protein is CASSYLAGVDTQYF. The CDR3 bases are TGTGCCAGCAGCTACTTAGCGGGGGTGGATACGCAGTATTTT. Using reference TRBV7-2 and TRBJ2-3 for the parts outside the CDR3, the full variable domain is GAGVSQSPSNKVTEKGKDVELRCDPISGHTALYWYRQSLGQGLEFLIYFQGNSAPDKSGLPSDRFSAERTGGSVSTLTIQRTQQEDSAVYLCASSYLAGVDTQYFGPGTRLTVL.

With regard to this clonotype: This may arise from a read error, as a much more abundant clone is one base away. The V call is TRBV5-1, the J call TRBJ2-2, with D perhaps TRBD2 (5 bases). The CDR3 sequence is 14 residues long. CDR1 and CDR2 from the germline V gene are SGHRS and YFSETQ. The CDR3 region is CASSLAANTGELVF. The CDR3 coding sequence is TGCGCCAGCAGCTTGGCCGCGAACACCGGGGAGCTGGTTTTT.

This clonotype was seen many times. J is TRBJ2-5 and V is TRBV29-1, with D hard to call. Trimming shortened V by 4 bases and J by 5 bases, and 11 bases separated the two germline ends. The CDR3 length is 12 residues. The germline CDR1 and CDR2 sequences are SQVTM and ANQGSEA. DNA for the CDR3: TGCAGCGTTGTGACTGGGTGGGAGACCCAGTACTTC. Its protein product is CSVVTGWETQYF.

CDR3 sequence reads: CASSLAGTGTDNEQFF. The DNA of the CDR3 is TGCGCCAGCAGCTTGGCGGGGACAGGGACGGACAATGAGCAGTTCTTC. The chain is built from TRBV5-1 and TRBJ2-1; TRBD1 aligns across 9 bases. The V gene end was trimmed by 0 bases and the J gene end by 5 bases; junction bases not matched to a gene: 6. Germline V lookup: CDR1 SGHRS, CDR2 YFSETQ. The CDR3 runs to 16 residues.

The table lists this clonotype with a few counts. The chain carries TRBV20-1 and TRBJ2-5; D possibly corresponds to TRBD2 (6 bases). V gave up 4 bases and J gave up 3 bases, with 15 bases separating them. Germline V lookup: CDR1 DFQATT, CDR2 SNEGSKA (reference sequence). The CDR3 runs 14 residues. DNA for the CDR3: TGCAGTGCTAAACGGGTTGGCGGGGAAGAGACCCAGTACTTC. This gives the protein CSAKRVGGEETQYF.

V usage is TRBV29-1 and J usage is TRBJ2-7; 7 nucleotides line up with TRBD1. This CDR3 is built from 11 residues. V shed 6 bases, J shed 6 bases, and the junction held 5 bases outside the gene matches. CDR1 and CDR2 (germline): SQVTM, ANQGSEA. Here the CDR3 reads CSVLDRVEQYF. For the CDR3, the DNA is TGCAGCGTCCTCGACAGGGTCGAGCAGTACTTC.

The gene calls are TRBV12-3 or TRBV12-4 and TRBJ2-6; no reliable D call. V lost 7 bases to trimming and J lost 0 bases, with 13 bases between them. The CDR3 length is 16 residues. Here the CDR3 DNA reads TGTGCCAGCACGCCGGGCAGACTCTCTGGGGCCAACGTCCTGACTTTC. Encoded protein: CASTPGRLSGANVLTF.

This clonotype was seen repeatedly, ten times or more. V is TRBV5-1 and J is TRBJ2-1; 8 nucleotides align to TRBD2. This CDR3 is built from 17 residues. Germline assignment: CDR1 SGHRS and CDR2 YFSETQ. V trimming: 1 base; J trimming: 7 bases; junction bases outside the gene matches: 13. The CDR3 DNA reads TGCGCCAGCAGCTTGTTCCCTTCGTCGGGGGGGACTAATGAGCAGTTCTTC. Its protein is CASSLFPSSGGTNEQFF.

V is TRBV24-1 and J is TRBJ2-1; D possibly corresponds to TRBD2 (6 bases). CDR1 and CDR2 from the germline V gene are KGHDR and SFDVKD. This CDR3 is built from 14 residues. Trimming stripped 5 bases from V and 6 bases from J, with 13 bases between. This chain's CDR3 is CATSAPEGSNEQFF. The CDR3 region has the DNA TGTGCCACCAGTGCCCCGGAGGGTAGCAATGAGCAGTTCTTC.

CDR3 sequence: CSAFIAGGYNEQFF. As DNA, the CDR3 is TGCAGTGCTTTCATAGCGGGCGGCTACAATGAGCAGTTCTTC. V usage is TRBV20-1 and J usage is TRBJ2-1, with 7 bases fitting TRBD2. CDR1 and CDR2 (germline): DFQATT, SNEGSKA (reference sequence). The CDR3 runs to 14 residues. The junction had 7 bases not matched to a gene; V was cut back by 5 bases and J by 3 bases.

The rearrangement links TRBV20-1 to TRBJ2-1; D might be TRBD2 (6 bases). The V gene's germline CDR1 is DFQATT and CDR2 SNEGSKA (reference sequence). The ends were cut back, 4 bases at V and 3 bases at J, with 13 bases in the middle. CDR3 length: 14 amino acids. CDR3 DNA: TGCAGTGCTATTAGCGGAGCTTACTACAATGAGCAGTTCTTC. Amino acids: CSAISGAYYNEQFF.

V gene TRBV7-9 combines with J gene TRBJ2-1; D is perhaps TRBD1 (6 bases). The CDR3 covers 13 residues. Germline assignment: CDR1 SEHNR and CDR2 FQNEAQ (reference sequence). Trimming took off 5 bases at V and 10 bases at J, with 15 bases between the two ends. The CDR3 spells CASSISGVWEQFF. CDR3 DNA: TGTGCCAGCAGCATTTCAGGGGTTTGGGAGCAGTTCTTC.

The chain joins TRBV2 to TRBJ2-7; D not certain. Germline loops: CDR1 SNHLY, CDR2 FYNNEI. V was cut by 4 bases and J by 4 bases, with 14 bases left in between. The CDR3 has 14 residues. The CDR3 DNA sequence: TGTGCCAGCAGTGCCGAGGAAGGGCGGTACGAGCAGTACTTC. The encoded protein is CASSAEEGRYEQYF.

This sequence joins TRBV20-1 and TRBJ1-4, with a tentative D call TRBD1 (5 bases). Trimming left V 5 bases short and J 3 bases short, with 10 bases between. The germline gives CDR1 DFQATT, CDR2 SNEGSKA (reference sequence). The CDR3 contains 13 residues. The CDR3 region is CSAVEGANEKLFF. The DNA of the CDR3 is TGCAGTGCTGTGGAAGGGGCTAATGAAAAACTGTTTTTT.

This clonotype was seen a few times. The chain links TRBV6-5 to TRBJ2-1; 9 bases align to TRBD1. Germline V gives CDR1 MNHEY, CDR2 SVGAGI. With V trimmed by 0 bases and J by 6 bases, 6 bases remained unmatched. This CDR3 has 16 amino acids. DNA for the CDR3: TGTGCCAGCAGTTACTCCGGGACAGGGTTTTCCAATGAGCAGTTCTTC. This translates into CASSYSGTGFSNEQFF.